Listed below are T cell receptor beta chains from one sample, sequenced in a study of molecular identifiers for immune sequencing clone quantification. MiXCR, run by TCRdb on the PCR reads, gives a single entry per CDR3 protein. The sample carries about 63,000 distinct CDR3 sequences, around 19% recorded once. Sequencing was done on a sample of naive CD8+ T cells from blood, with Jurkat cell RNA spiked in. All receptors derive from a human donor in good health. Some libraries in this study had Jurkat cell RNA spiked in. The CDR3 runs from the conserved cysteine through the conserved F or W. Fields, in order: J gene, V gene, clone size, D gene, CDR3 DNA, CDR3 protein. D genes are given only for firm matches. Rows give clone size only sometimes, using once, few, many, or a class for an expanded clone.

>TRBJ2-3|TRBV28|many|NA
TGTGCCAGCAGTTTTCGGACCTCAGATACGCAGTATTTT
CASSFRTSDTQYF
>TRBJ2-1|TRBV9|NA|NA
TGTGCCAGCAGCGTCGACAGGTCCAATGAGCAGTTCTTC
CASSVDRSNEQFF
>TRBJ1-5|TRBV5-6|many|NA
TGTGCCAGCAGCTTGGGGGGTTTTTATAGCAATCAGCCCCAGCATTTT
CASSLGGFYSNQPQHF
>TRBJ2-7|TRBV29-1|NA|NA
TGCAGCGTTGAAGTAGCACAGGGTACCTACGAGCAGTACTTC
CSVEVAQGTYEQYF
>TRBJ2-7|TRBV30|many|NA
TGTGCCTGGAGTTTAGAAGTTCCCTACGAGCAGTACTTC
CAWSLEVPYEQYF
>TRBJ1-3|TRBV5-5|many|NA
TGTGCCAGCAGCTTGGTGGCTTCGGGGCACGGAAACACCATATATTTT
CASSLVASGHGNTIYF
>TRBJ2-1|TRBV29-1|many|NA
TGCAGCGTACCGGCAGGCTCCTACAATGAGCAGTTCTTC
CSVPAGSYNEQFF
>TRBJ2-5|TRBV20-1|many|TRBD2
TGCAGCTGTAAATTTTCGACTAGCGGGAGTTTGTCGGCCCAGTACTTC
CSCKFSTSGSLSAQYF
>TRBJ1-1|TRBV7-2|many|NA
TGTGCCAGCAGTTTTTTTAACCCCGTTCGAGACACTGAAGCTTTCTTT
CASSFFNPVRDTEAFF
>TRBJ2-3|TRBV7-2|many|NA
TGTGCCAGCAGCTTAACAGGGTCGGGCACAGATACGCAGTATTTT
CASSLTGSGTDTQYF
>TRBJ2-3|TRBV18|NA|NA
TGTGCCGGCTCACCCCAGACAGATACGCAGTATTTT
CAGSPQTDTQYF
>TRBJ2-1|TRBV29-1|many|NA
TGCAGCGTTGAGGCTTTGGCGGGCGAAGACTACAATGAGCAGTTCTTC
CSVEALAGEDYNEQFF
>TRBJ2-1|TRBV29-1|many|NA
TGCAGCGTTGAAGCCGGGGAGACGGGGGCCTACAATGAGCAGTTCTTC
CSVEAGETGAYNEQFF
>TRBJ2-7|TRBV23-1|many|TRBD2
TGCGCCAGCAGTCAATCCCAGCGGGAGGCCACGTACGAGCAGTACTTC
CASSQSQREATYEQYF
>TRBJ2-7|TRBV3-1|many|NA
TGTGCCAGCAGCCAAAAGCCTGACTACTCCTACGAGCAGTACTTC
CASSQKPDYSYEQYF
>TRBJ2-1|TRBV11-3|many|TRBD2
TGTGCCAGCAGTCCCAGGACTAGCCGAAAGTACAATGAGCAGTTCTTC
CASSPRTSRKYNEQFF
>TRBJ1-1|TRBV6-5|many|NA
TGTGCCAGCGGGGCAGGGAATCTGAACACTGAAGCTTTCTTT
CASGAGNLNTEAFF
>TRBJ2-1|TRBV7-9|NA|TRBD1
TGTGCCAGCAGCTTAGGACAGGGAGACTACAATGAGCAGTTCTTC
CASSLGQGDYNEQFF
>TRBJ2-5|TRBV15|many|TRBD1
TGTGCCACCAGCAGACCGGGACAGGGGGTCGAGACCCAGTACTTC
CATSRPGQGVETQYF
>TRBJ1-4|TRBV28|many|NA
TGTGCCAGCAGTTACTCCGGGGCCGACCCGAACTCAGCTAATGAAAAACTGTTTTTT
CASSYSGADPNSANEKLFF
>TRBJ1-4|TRBV27|many|NA
TGTGCCAGCAGTTTATTCGCCGGGGGCCAAGGGGAAAAACTGTTTTTT
CASSLFAGGQGEKLFF
>TRBJ2-1|TRBV5-1|NA|NA
TGCGCCAGCAGCTTGGTCGCGGATGAGCAGTTCTTC
CASSLVADEQFF
>TRBJ1-1|TRBV30|many|NA
TGTGCCTGGAGTATGAACACTGAAGCTTTCTTT
CAWSMNTEAFF
>TRBJ2-1|TRBV20-1|NA|NA
TGCAGTGCTAGGACAGCGAGCTCCTACAATGAGCAGTTCTTC
CSARTASSYNEQFF
>TRBJ2-2|TRBV20-1|many|TRBD2
TGCAGTGCTAGGAGTAGCGGGAGGATGGCCGGGGAGCTGTTTTTT
CSARSSGRMAGELFF
>TRBJ1-4|TRBV9|NA|TRBD1
TGTGCCAGCAGCCCCGCCGGGACAGGGGTTCTAGGTGAAAAACTGTTTTTT
CASSPAGTGVLGEKLFF
>TRBJ2-1|TRBV4-1|NA|TRBD2
TGCGCCAGCAGCCCCTTGGTAGCGGGAGGGCCAAATGAGCAGTTCTTC
CASSPLVAGGPNEQFF
>TRBJ2-3|TRBV4-1|many|TRBD2
TGCGCCAGCAGCCAAGATCGAACTAGCGGCACAGATACGCAGTATTTT
CASSQDRTSGTDTQYF
>TRBJ2-1|TRBV11-3|NA|NA
TGTGCCAGCAGCTTAGGGGGTAGCGGAACCTACAATGAGCAGTTCTTC
CASSLGGSGTYNEQFF
>TRBJ2-2|TRBV19|many|TRBD2
TGTGCCACTAGCTTGGCAAAAAGTGGGACTAGCGTGCACGGGGAGCTGTTTTTT
CATSLAKSGTSVHGELFF
>TRBJ2-6|TRBV20-1|many|TRBD2
TGCAGTGCTTATCAGACTAGCGGGATTAGCTCTGGGGCCAACGTCCTGACTTTC
CSAYQTSGISSGANVLTF
>TRBJ2-1|TRBV27|NA|NA
TGTGCCAGCAGTTGGACCCCCGGGGTTGAGCAGTTCTTC
CASSWTPGVEQFF
>TRBJ2-5|TRBV7-6|many|TRBD1
TGTGCCAGCAGCTTAGAAAGACCAGGGGGAAGAGGGGAGACCCAGTACTTC
CASSLERPGGRGETQYF
>TRBJ1-1|TRBV29-1|many|TRBD1
TGCAGCGTTGATGCGGACAGGGCCACTGAAGCTTTCTTT
CSVDADRATEAFF
>TRBJ1-1|TRBV6-1|many|NA
TGTGCCAGCAGCTCCGGGACAATAAACACTGAAGCTTTCTTT
CASSSGTINTEAFF
>TRBJ1-1|TRBV19|few|TRBD1
TGTGCCAGTAGTGCAACAGGGGGCTATGGCACTGAAGCTTTCTTT
CASSATGGYGTEAFF
>TRBJ2-7|TRBV2|few|NA
TGTGCCAGCAGCCCCCCCGGAGAGCAGTACTTC
CASSPPGEQYF
>TRBJ2-1|TRBV7-2|many|NA
TGTGCCAGCAGCTTGTTAGGGGGCGGGGACAATGAGCAGTTCTTC
CASSLLGGGDNEQFF
>TRBJ1-4|TRBV25-1|NA|TRBD1
TGTGCCTGCAGTGAATTAGGGACAGGGACTAATAAAAAACTGTTTTTT
CACSELGTGTNKKLFF
>TRBJ2-7|TRBV2|many|TRBD2
TGTGCCACCTCAAAGTTGCGGGAGTGGTACGAGCAGTACTTC
CATSKLREWYEQYF
>TRBJ2-1|TRBV27|many|TRBD2
TGTGCCAGCAGTAGAGGAGCGGGAGACGAGCAGTTCTTC
CASSRGAGDEQFF
>TRBJ2-1|TRBV6-2/TRBV6-3|many|NA
TGTGCCAGCAGCCTATCCCATTCCCTCTACAATGAGCAGTTCTTC
CASSLSHSLYNEQFF
>TRBJ2-7|TRBV20-1|many|NA
TGCAGTGCTAGAGATTCCGGGGTCGAGCAGTACTTC
CSARDSGVEQYF
>TRBJ2-5|TRBV10-3|many|TRBD1
TGTGCCATCAGTGAGGATGGACAGGGGGCTGGAGAGGGAGAGACCCAGTACTTC
CAISEDGQGAGEGETQYF
>TRBJ2-1|TRBV7-2|many|NA
TGTGCCAGCAGCCTTACCCGGGCCCCTATGGGCAATGAGCAGTTCTTC
CASSLTRAPMGNEQFF
>TRBJ1-5|TRBV4-1|many|TRBD1
TGCGCCAGCAGCCCCGGCCGGGACAGGGCCGATCAGCCCCAGCATTTT
CASSPGRDRADQPQHF